These T cell receptor beta chains were read from a single sample in a study of a mutant IDH1 vaccine in newly diagnosed glioma. No antigens are known for them. The repertoire was sequenced with immunoSEQ multiplex PCR; TCRdb's copy has only in-frame clones and lacks some. The table has roughly 68,000 clones, 65% to 75% seen once. Sequenced material: PBMCs, taken from a glioma patient whose treatment included an IDH1 peptide vaccine. The receptors originated from a man aged 45-60 years with glioma. CDR3s include the opening cysteine and the closing phenylalanine or tryptophan. D genes are given only for firm matches. Clone sizes are given selectively: once, few, many, or a class where the clone is expanded.

abundance: -; len: 15; j_gene: TRBJ2-3; v_gene: TRBV5-5; d_gene: -; CDR3nt: TGTGCCAGCAGCTTGAACCCCTCTAGCACAGATACGCAGTATTTT; CDR3aa: CASSLNPSSTDTQYF
abundance: -; len: 15; j_gene: TRBJ1-1; v_gene: TRBV6-6; d_gene: TRBD1; CDR3nt: TGTGCCAGCAGTTTAGACAGGGAAGGTTTAACTGAAGCTTTCTTT; CDR3aa: CASSLDREGLTEAFF
abundance: -; len: 17; j_gene: TRBJ2-1; v_gene: TRBV30; d_gene: -; CDR3nt: TGTGCCTGGAGTTCACGTTCTAGCGTGCTCTCCTACAATGAGCAGTTCTTC; CDR3aa: CAWSSRSSVLSYNEQFF
abundance: -; len: 14; j_gene: TRBJ1-2; v_gene: TRBV15; d_gene: -; CDR3nt: TGTGCCACCAGCAGAGATCACAGGGAAGGCGGCTACACCTTC; CDR3aa: CATSRDHREGGYTF
abundance: few; len: 15; j_gene: TRBJ1-2; v_gene: TRBV11-2; d_gene: -; CDR3nt: TGTGCCAGCAGGACTCTCCGAAAGGATAACTATGGCTACACCTTC; CDR3aa: CASRTLRKDNYGYTF
abundance: -; len: 19; j_gene: TRBJ1-4; v_gene: TRBV10-3; d_gene: -; CDR3nt: TGTGCCATCAGTGAGTCGAAAAAGGGCGCGCTACTCTCCAATGAAAAACTGTTTTTT; CDR3aa: CAISESKKGALLSNEKLFF
abundance: -; len: 13; j_gene: TRBJ1-5; v_gene: TRBV2; d_gene: -; CDR3nt: TGTGCCAGCAAACAAAACAGAAATCAGCCCCAGCATTTT; CDR3aa: CASKQNRNQPQHF
abundance: -; len: 16; j_gene: TRBJ1-2; v_gene: TRBV6-5; d_gene: -; CDR3nt: TGTGCCAGCAGTTACTCATTAGCTCATCTACCTTATGGCTACACCTTC; CDR3aa: CASSYSLAHLPYGYTF
abundance: -; len: 14; j_gene: TRBJ2-7; v_gene: TRBV11-3; d_gene: -; CDR3nt: TGTGCCAGCAGCTTAGAGGCAGGGTTGGGCGAGCAGTACTTC; CDR3aa: CASSLEAGLGEQYF
abundance: once; len: 14; j_gene: TRBJ1-1; v_gene: TRBV30; d_gene: -; CDR3nt: TGTGCCTGGAGTCCCCGGGGGGGTTGGACTGAAGCTTTCTTT; CDR3aa: CAWSPRGGWTEAFF
abundance: few; len: 11; j_gene: TRBJ2-2; v_gene: TRBV25-1; d_gene: -; CDR3nt: TGTGCCAGCTCCTACACCGGGGAGCTGTTTTTT; CDR3aa: CASSYTGELFF
abundance: -; len: 14; j_gene: TRBJ1-4; v_gene: TRBV2; d_gene: TRBD1; CDR3nt: TGTGCCAGCAGTTCCACAGGGGCTGGTGAAAAACTGTTTTTT; CDR3aa: CASSSTGAGEKLFF